Included here is one T cell receptor (beta chain) sequence, with context. The data derive from a study of shared clonotypes between healthy human individuals. Germline V lookup: CDR1 LGHNA, CDR2 YSLEER. V lost 0 bases, J lost 3 bases, and 14 bases lay in between. This CDR3 spans 16 amino acids. The table came from immunoSEQ multiplex PCR; TCRdb's copy has only in-frame clones and leaves some out. The data hold approximately 1.1 million clones, with 70% to 80% observed a single time. The rearrangement links TRBV4-3 to TRBJ1-1; D possibly corresponds to TRBD1 (6 bases). Sequences were obtained from memory CD4+ T cells from PBMCs. Specified subset: CD45RA-negative fraction. The TCR sequence derives from a man between 18 and 29 years old in good health. Some clones in this sample may be carry-over from other donors' samples. Here the CDR3 DNA reads TGCGCCAGCAGCCAAGAGGCGAGGCAGGGGTACACTGAAGCTTTCTTT. This codes for CASSQEARQGYTEAFF.